The clone carrying this TCR beta chain was seen at least ten times. Its target is unknown. These data originate in a study of T cells in Graves' hyperthyroidism and ophthalmopathy. General observations from the study: The model identified upcoming ophthalmopathy a median roughly 6.5 months ahead of onset. A 13 V-J signature model discriminated ophthalmopathy versus stable hyperthyroidism.

From germline, CDR1 is MNHEY and CDR2 SMNVEV (reference sequence). Between the trimmed V and J ends, which lost 6 bases and 0 bases, there was a span of 11 bases. The CDR3 is 14 residues long. It was RNA transcripts that yielded the amplified TCR beta CDR3 regions. With the HTBI primer set, the TCR CDR3 went through a first round of RT-PCR. Each CDR3 protein gets one entry after TCRdb re-called the multiplex PCR reads with MiXCR. The sample yields fewer than 700,000 distinct CDR3 sequences, 15% to 20% seen once. The study included ophthalmopathy patients with Clinical Activity Score at least 3, NOSPECS grade at least 4 and duration under 3 months. Lactation, pregnancy, other autoimmune disease or uncontrolled infection excluded patients.

The TCR sequence derives from a woman younger than 35 with Graves' ophthalmopathy. Specimen: blood. This chain connects TRBV27 to TRBJ1-1, with D uncertain. The CDR3 loop is CASSPTGLNTEAFF. In nucleotides, the CDR3 is TGTGCCAGCAGCCCGACGGGTTTGAACACTGAAGCTTTCTTT.